These 19 T cell receptor beta chains were all obtained from the same sample, sequenced in a study of blood T cell repertoires in COVID-19. TCRdb keeps only in-frame clones here, not all; method: immunoSEQ multiplex PCR. The sample includes fewer than 350,000 clones, around 93% seen only once; the top ten take about 3%. Material: PBMCs or T cells enriched from blood (not recorded which). All receptors derive from a man aged 40-50 years who had been exposed to COVID-19.

The genes are TRBV5-4 and TRBJ1-2; 9 bases match TRBD1. The CDR3 is made up of 15 amino acids. Germline CDR1 reads SGHNT; CDR2 reads YYREEE (reference sequence). After removal of 4 bases from V and 4 bases from J, the junction contained 8 bases not matched to a gene. The chain's CDR3 is CASSPNRGRIYGYTF. DNA for the CDR3: TGTGCCAGCAGCCCAAACAGGGGGCGTATCTATGGCTACACCTTC.

The chain recombines TRBV4-1 with TRBJ2-5, with 8 bases matching TRBD2. The germline gives CDR1 MGHRA, CDR2 YSYEKL. The CDR3 length is 15 residues. The V segment lost 1 base and the J segment 0 bases; nucleotides outside the gene matches: 1. In nucleotides, the CDR3 is TGCGCCAGCAGCCAAGGACTAGCGAACCAAGAGACCCAGTACTTC. It encodes CASSQGLANQETQYF.

The chain has TRBV5-1 and TRBJ2-1; 9 nucleotides match TRBD2. Germline CDR1 reads SGHRS; CDR2 reads YFSETQ. CDR3 length: 16 amino acids. J was trimmed by 3 bases and V by 0 bases; bases with no gene match: 4. CDR3 amino acids: CASSLDRAGGYNEQFF. CDR3 nucleotides: TGCGCCAGCAGCTTGGACCGAGCGGGAGGCTACAATGAGCAGTTCTTC.

This chain joins TRBV27 and TRBJ1-5; 10 positions match TRBD1. J lost 5 bases, V lost 5 bases, and 0 bases had no gene match. The CDR3 consists of 13 residues. Germline loops: CDR1 MNHEY, CDR2 SMNVEV (reference sequence). CDR3 protein: CASSGQGDQPQHF. Written as DNA, the CDR3 is TGTGCCAGCAGTGGACAGGGGGATCAGCCCCAGCATTTT.

The chain uses TRBV9 and TRBJ2-1; tentatively, D is TRBD2 (5 bases). The germline V gene encodes CDR1 SGDLS and CDR2 YYNGEE. The V and J ends lost 2 bases and 0 bases respectively, with 12 bases between them. CDR3 length equals 16 residues. The CDR3 bases are TGTGCCAGCAGCGTCGCGGGCCCGAGCTCCTACAATGAGCAGTTCTTC. Translated, it gives CASSVAGPSSYNEQFF.

The chain is built from TRBV29-1 and TRBJ2-3; 7 nucleotides agree with TRBD2. V gave up 7 bases and J gave up 4 bases; unmatched junction bases: 11. The CDR3 is made up of 14 amino acids. In germline, CDR1 is SQVTM, CDR2 ANQGSEA. The DNA for the CDR3 is TGCAGCGCACGAAGGGCTAGCGGTTCAGATACGCAGTATTTT. Translation gives CSARRASGSDTQYF.

V usage is TRBV7-9 and J usage is TRBJ1-1, with D unresolved. The germline V gene encodes CDR1 SEHNR and CDR2 FQNEAQ (reference sequence). V was clipped by 3 bases and J by 3 bases, with 11 bases between them. CDR3 size: 14 residues. The CDR3 reads CASSFLIPDTEAFF. CDR3 sequence (DNA): TGTGCCAGCAGCTTCTTGATACCAGACACTGAAGCTTTCTTT.

J is TRBJ2-3 and V is TRBV18, with a weak D call TRBD2 (5 bases). The CDR3 spans 14 residues. V dropped 5 bases and J dropped 6 bases, with 15 bases sitting between them. Germline loops: CDR1 KGHSH, CDR2 LQKENI. The DNA of the CDR3 is TGTGCCAGCTCAAGCAGACTACTAGGGGATACGCAGTATTTT. Protein: CASSSRLLGDTQYF.

DNA for the CDR3: TGCGCCAGCAGCCCACCCAGGGAACCCGGGGAGCTGTTTTTT. Its protein is CASSPPREPGELFF. The gene calls are TRBV5-1 and TRBJ2-2; weak D call: TRBD1 (5 bases). Germline CDR1 reads SGHRS; CDR2 reads YFSETQ. This CDR3 spans 14 amino acids. With 4 bases removed from V and 6 bases from J, the gap between germline ends came to 13 bases.

The chain carries TRBV5-4 and TRBJ2-1; 7 bases are shared with TRBD2. The CDR3 totals 16 residues. Trimming at V came to 1 base and at J to 3 bases, leaving 7 bases not matched to a gene. CDR1 is SGHNT, CDR2 YYREEE, per germline (reference sequence). In DNA, the CDR3 is TGTGCCAGCAGCTTGACGGCGGGAGAGATCTACAATGAGCAGTTCTTC. This translates into CASSLTAGEIYNEQFF.

V gene TRBV6-2 or TRBV6-3 combines with J gene TRBJ1-2; D is possibly TRBD1 (6 bases). This CDR3 region has 15 residues. The V and J ends lost 2 bases and 3 bases respectively, with 13 bases between them. Germline V gene lookup returns CDR1 MNHEY and CDR2 SVGEGT. For the CDR3, the DNA is TGTGCCAGCAGTTACATCAGGGGTATCGACTATGGCTACACCTTC. It specifies CASSYIRGIDYGYTF.

The V call is TRBV7-3, the J call TRBJ2-7; no clear D. The CDR3 spans 14 residues. The germline gives CDR1 SGHTA, CDR2 FQGTGA. V lost 1 base to trimming and J lost 2 bases, with 9 bases between them. The CDR3 reads CASSLRFTAYEQYF. CDR3 coding DNA: TGTGCCAGCAGCTTAAGATTTACAGCCTACGAGCAGTACTTC.

The chain links TRBV18 to TRBJ2-7; no clear D. The CDR3 has 14 residues. V lost 3 bases and J lost 3, with 12 bases in between. Per germline, CDR1 KGHSH and CDR2 LQKENI. CDR3 coding DNA: TGTGCCAGCTCACCCGATGACAACCTCTACGAGCAGTACTTC. Translated: CASSPDDNLYEQYF.

The gene calls are TRBV15 and TRBJ1-5; TRBD1 agrees at 9 bases. Losses at the gene ends were 5 bases for V and 7 bases for J; bases not matched to a gene: 12. The CDR3 sequence is 16 residues long. Germline V gives CDR1 LNHNV, CDR2 YYDKDF (reference sequence). The CDR3 sequence is CATSGGQGASRQPQHF. The CDR3 DNA reads as TGTGCCACCAGCGGGGGACAGGGAGCTTCAAGACAGCCCCAGCATTTT.

This chain uses TRBV6-6 with TRBJ1-1; no reliable D call. V shed 6 bases and J shed 6 bases, with 8 bases lying between them. Germline V lookup: CDR1 MNHNY, CDR2 SVGAGI (reference sequence). This CDR3 comprises 11 residues. The DNA for the CDR3 is TGTGCCAGCAGACTCGATTCTGAAGCTTTCTTT. Protein product: CASRLDSEAFF.

The CDR3 bases are TGCAGCGTTATCGGAGCGGACTCCTACAATGAGCAGTTCTTC. It encodes CSVIGADSYNEQFF. The chain recombines TRBV29-1 with TRBJ2-1, with D possibly matching TRBD2 (5 bases). V shed 5 bases and J shed 0 bases, with 11 bases lying between them. The germline V gene has CDR1 SQVTM and CDR2 ANQGSEA. The CDR3 has 14 residues.

This chain uses TRBV7-9 with TRBJ1-2; 7 nucleotides line up with TRBD1. Unmatched junction bases numbered 1, after V lost 3 bases and J lost 0 bases. There are 14 residues in the CDR3. CDR1 is SEHNR, CDR2 FQNEAQ, per germline (reference sequence). CDR3 DNA sequence: TGTGCCAGCAGCTTCACAGGGGCTAACTATGGCTACACCTTC. This translates into CASSFTGANYGYTF. The full variable domain, rest sourced from reference TRBV7-9 and TRBJ1-2, is DTGVSQNPRHKITKRGQNVTFRCDPISEHNRLYWYRQTLGQGPEFLTYFQNEAQLEKSRLLSDRFSAERPKGSFSTLEIQRTEQGDSAMYLCASSFTGANYGYTFGSGTRLTVV.

The genes are TRBV28 and TRBJ2-2; weak D call: TRBD2 (6 bases). The length of the CDR3 is 15 residues. CDR1 is MDHEN, CDR2 SYDVKM, per germline. V lost 6 bases to trimming and J lost 7 bases, with 18 bases between them. CDR3 in DNA: TGTGCCAGCAGCCGGCCGGGACTCGCGCACGGGGAGCTGTTTTTT. It is translated as CASSRPGLAHGELFF.

The rearrangement uses TRBV6-4 and TRBJ1-1, with 9 bases identical to TRBD1. The CDR3 is 18 amino acids. The germline CDR1 and CDR2 sequences are MRHNA and SNTAGT. V dropped 6 bases and J dropped 3; count of bases not matched to a gene: 17. The CDR3 reads CASSARANRGRGDTEAFF. CDR3 sequence (DNA): TGTGCCAGCAGCGCAAGAGCGAACAGGGGGCGCGGCGACACTGAAGCTTTCTTT.